This entry concerns a single T cell receptor beta chain. No antigen is known for it. The data stem from a study of T cell responses to AZD1222 COVID-19 vaccine. Study results and caveats: The study sampled repertoires only after the peak T cell response. Reportedly, nearly half the spike-specific TCRs target unmutated variant regions.

CDR3 size: 17 residues. J gave up 6 bases and V 5 bases, and 15 bases lay outside the gene matches. Germline values: CDR1 SGHTA, CDR2 FQGTGA. Profiling relied on immunoSEQ multiplex PCR, and the TCRdb table lists in-frame clones only, not all of them. The sample holds around 180,000 clones, more than 75% seen once. Pooling of second doses given at about 4 or about 12 weeks was done. This receptor was identified in an adult who received the AZD1222 COVID-19 vaccine. The sample was peripheral blood, taken 28 days after the second AZD1222 dose. The chain recombines TRBV7-3 with TRBJ2-3; TRBD2 matches 9 bases. The CDR3 here is CASSAKGSGSLLDTQYF. DNA of the CDR3: TGTGCCAGCAGCGCTAAGGGTAGCGGGAGTTTATTGGATACGCAGTATTTT.